A single sample gave rise to the 27 T cell receptor beta chains below, sequenced in a study of blood T cell repertoires in COVID-19. Profiling relied on immunoSEQ multiplex PCR, and the TCRdb table lists in-frame clones only, not all of them. The data show roughly 200,000 clones, 85% to 90% seen once. Material: peripheral blood. Receptor source: a woman aged 25 to 45 with active or convalescent COVID-19.

The rearrangement uses TRBV2 and TRBJ2-1; 10 nucleotides agree with TRBD1. Germline V gives CDR1 SNHLY, CDR2 FYNNEI. The CDR3 is 16 residues long. Trimming at V came to 3 bases and at J to 8 bases, leaving 10 bases not matched to a gene. The CDR3 sequence: CASSEYGTGVTDEQFF. The CDR3 bases are TGTGCCAGCAGTGAGTACGGGACAGGGGTAACGGATGAGCAGTTCTTC.

The chain employs TRBV19 and TRBJ1-4; 7 nucleotides match TRBD1. Germline assignment: CDR1 LNHDA and CDR2 SQIVND (reference sequence). The trim removed 9 bases at V and 5 bases at J, leaving 12 bases unmatched. The CDR3 covers 15 residues. DNA of the CDR3: TGTGCCAGCTTAAAGAGGGGGCAGTGGAATGAAAAACTGTTTTTT. It yields the protein CASLKRGQWNEKLFF.

This sequence joins TRBV4-2 and TRBJ2-7; 8 positions agree with TRBD1. V was pared by 0 bases and J by 1 base, with 5 bases of the junction left unmatched. In germline, CDR1 is LGHNA, CDR2 YNFKEQ. The CDR3 is made up of 16 amino acids. The chain's CDR3 is CASSQDLGTGSYEQYF. DNA for the CDR3: TGTGCCAGCAGCCAAGATTTGGGGACAGGATCCTACGAGCAGTACTTC.

This chain connects TRBV7-2 to TRBJ1-6; 11 nucleotides line up with TRBD1. CDR1 SGHTA and CDR2 FQGNSA come from the germline V gene. Unmatched junction bases numbered 7, after V lost 5 bases and J lost 7 bases. CDR3 size: 16 residues. The CDR3 sequence: CASSRTGGAGNSPLHF. The CDR3 DNA is TGTGCCAGCAGCAGGACAGGGGGCGCAGGGAATTCACCCCTCCACTTT.

The chain combines TRBV6-2 or TRBV6-3 with TRBJ1-1; the match to TRBD1 covers 8 bases. Unmatched junction bases numbered 2, after V lost 4 bases and J lost 1 base. Germline V gives CDR1 MNHEY, CDR2 SVGEGT. The CDR3 has 14 residues. CDR3 in amino acids: CASSSDRGNTEAFF. As DNA, the CDR3 is TGTGCCAGCAGTTCCGACAGGGGGAACACTGAAGCTTTCTTT.

The gene calls are TRBV5-1 and TRBJ1-5, with D possibly matching TRBD1 (5 bases). The CDR3 totals 15 residues. Trimming stripped 0 bases from V and 3 bases from J, with 10 bases between. Germline loops: CDR1 SGHRS, CDR2 YFSETQ. CDR3 in DNA: TGCGCCAGCAGCTTGGTCGCAGGGCTCAATCAGCCCCAGCATTTT. It specifies CASSLVAGLNQPQHF.

This chain uses TRBV16 with TRBJ1-1, with D maybe TRBD1 (5 bases). The CDR3 is made up of 13 amino acids. The germline gives CDR1 KGHSY, CDR2 FQNENV. V was clipped by 4 bases and J by 9 bases, with 15 bases between them. CDR3 in amino acids: CASSPQGTPKAFF. CDR3 nucleotides: TGTGCCAGCAGCCCCCAAGGGACTCCCAAAGCTTTCTTT.

The rearrangement uses TRBV19 and TRBJ2-7, with 7 nucleotides matching TRBD2. The CDR3 runs 14 residues. V dropped 1 base and J dropped 5; count of bases not matched to a gene: 5. CDR1 and CDR2 (germline): LNHDA, SQIVND (reference sequence). The CDR3 loop reads CASSIAGGANEQYF. The DNA of the CDR3 is TGTGCCAGTAGTATAGCGGGAGGAGCAAACGAGCAGTACTTC.

The genes are TRBV9 and TRBJ2-7, with TRBD1 matching over 7 bases. The germline CDR1 and CDR2 sequences are SGDLS and YYNGEE. The CDR3 length is 16 residues. Trimming took 0 bases from V and 3 from J; bases not matched to a gene: 9. CDR3 nucleotide sequence: TGTGCCAGCAGCGTAGGGGTCGGACAGGCCATCTACGAGCAGTACTTC. It yields the protein CASSVGVGQAIYEQYF.

The sample holds one count of this clone. The V call is TRBV27, the J call TRBJ2-1, with TRBD2 matching over 13 bases. Germline CDR1 and CDR2: MNHEY and SMNVEV (reference sequence). This CDR3 spans 16 amino acids. J gave up 6 bases and V 5 bases, and 7 bases lay outside the gene matches. The CDR3, as DNA: TGTGCCAGCAGTCTGACTAGCGGGGGGCTTATCAATGAGCAGTTCTTC. Its protein is CASSLTSGGLINEQFF.

This clone occurred a few times. The rearrangement links TRBV7-9 to TRBJ2-7, with D tentatively TRBD2 (6 bases). CDR1 is SEHNR and CDR2 is FQNEAQ in the germline V gene (reference sequence). The V end lost 4 bases, the J end lost 6 bases, and 16 bases lay between the germline ends. The CDR3 loop spans 14 amino acids. CDR3: CASSWGDQGVEQYF. The CDR3 nucleotides are TGTGCCAGCAGCTGGGGGGACCAGGGTGTCGAGCAGTACTTC.

The chain combines TRBV11-2 with TRBJ1-1; unclear D gene. The CDR3 spans 14 residues. Germline CDR1 SGHAT, CDR2 FQNNGV. Between the trimmed V and J ends, which lost 2 bases and 8 bases, there was a span of 15 bases. The CDR3 protein is CASSLSDGLFEAFF. Written as DNA, the CDR3 is TGTGCCAGCAGCTTAAGCGACGGCCTCTTCGAAGCTTTCTTT. Using reference TRBV11-2 and TRBJ1-1 for the parts outside the CDR3, the full variable domain is EAGVAQSPRYKIIEKRQSVAFWCNPISGHATLYWYQQILGQGPKLLIQFQNNGVVDDSQLPKDRFSAERLKGVDSTLKIQPAKLEDSAVYLCASSLSDGLFEAFFGQGTRLTVV.

The chain couples TRBV4-1 to TRBJ1-1; 8 bases line up with TRBD1. Germline CDR1 is MGHRA and CDR2 is YSYEKL. This CDR3 comprises 14 residues. Trimming took 5 bases from V and 1 from J; bases not matched to a gene: 3. In nucleotides, the CDR3 is TGCGCCAGCAGCGAGGGACAGGCGAACACTGAAGCTTTCTTT. The encoded protein is CASSEGQANTEAFF.

The chain has TRBV5-1 and TRBJ1-2; 7 nucleotides align to TRBD1. CDR3 length: 12 amino acids. CDR1 and CDR2 from the germline V gene are SGHRS and YFSETQ. J gave up 5 bases and V 3 bases, and 1 base lay outside the gene matches. CDR3 in amino acids: CASSWDRYGYTF. In DNA form, the CDR3 reads TGCGCCAGCAGCTGGGACAGATATGGCTACACCTTC.

Only one count was recorded for this clone. The chain couples TRBV6-5 to TRBJ1-3; 7 bases are shared with TRBD1. V gave up 7 bases and J gave up 3 bases; unmatched junction bases: 9. The germline CDR1 and CDR2 sequences are MNHEY and SVGAGI. CDR3 length: 15 amino acids. CDR3 sequence reads: CASTDRQGLGNTIYF. The CDR3 DNA follows: TGTGCCAGCACCGATAGACAGGGACTTGGAAACACCATATATTTT.

This clone was picked up a small number of times. V gene TRBV5-1 combines with J gene TRBJ2-7; 8 bases are shared with TRBD1. Losses at the gene ends were 4 bases for V and 3 bases for J; bases not matched to a gene: 6. This CDR3 has 14 amino acids. Germline V gene data show CDR1 as SGHRS and CDR2 as YFSETQ. The CDR3 protein is CASSILTGGYEQYF. In nucleotides, the CDR3 is TGCGCCAGCAGCATTCTTACAGGGGGCTACGAGCAGTACTTC. Variable domain in full (rest from reference TRBV5-1 and TRBJ2-7): KAGVTQTPRYLIKTRGQQVTLSCSPISGHRSVSWYQQTPGQGLQFLFEYFSETQRNKGNFPGRFSGRQFSNSRSEMNVSTLELGDSALYLCASSILTGGYEQYFGPGTRLTVT.

The chain joins TRBV18 to TRBJ1-1, with D uncertain. The CDR3 sequence is 13 residues long. CDR1 is KGHSH, CDR2 LQKENI, per germline. V lost 6 bases and J lost 2, with 10 bases in between. In nucleotides, the CDR3 is TGTGCCAGCTCTACTCAGGAAAACACTGAAGCTTTCTTT. This encodes CASSTQENTEAFF.

The J gene is TRBJ1-1, the V gene TRBV10-2, with 8 nucleotides matching TRBD1. This CDR3 spans 16 amino acids. Germline CDR1 is WSHSY and CDR2 is SAAADI. V lost 2 bases and J lost 5; bases outside the gene matches: 10. CDR3 nucleotides: TGCGCCAGCAGTGAGGCCAGGGGGCTTGGGAGTACTGAAGCTTTCTTT. It codes for CASSEARGLGSTEAFF.

This clone has only one observation. V and J are TRBV7-9 and TRBJ1-2; 7 bases agree with TRBD1. After removal of 1 base from V and 5 bases from J, the junction contained 10 bases not matched to a gene. The length of the CDR3 is 16 residues. Germline loops: CDR1 SEHNR, CDR2 FQNEAQ (reference sequence). The CDR3 sequence is CASSLGQGGQVYGYTF. The CDR3 DNA is TGTGCCAGCAGCTTAGGACAGGGAGGACAAGTGTATGGCTACACCTTC.

This chain joins TRBV19 and TRBJ1-5, with 8 nucleotides matching TRBD1. The CDR3 is 17 amino acids. CDR1 LNHDA and CDR2 SQIVND come from the germline V gene (reference sequence). J was trimmed by 3 bases and V by 3 bases; bases with no gene match: 10. CDR3 in amino acids: CASSMPLGDRNNQPQHF. The CDR3 DNA reads as TGTGCCAGTAGTATGCCGCTCGGGGACAGGAACAATCAGCCCCAGCATTTT.

This clone was detected a few times. Here the CDR3 reads CASSPGQILSSYEQYF. For the CDR3, the DNA is TGTGCCAGCAGCCCGGGACAGATCCTAAGCTCCTACGAGCAGTACTTC. The rearrangement joins TRBV9 to TRBJ2-7; TRBD1 matches at 7 bases. The ends lost 4 bases at V and 0 bases at J; junction bases unmatched: 10. There are 16 residues in the CDR3. Germline V gene lookup returns CDR1 SGDLS and CDR2 YYNGEE.

This rearrangement joins TRBV2 to TRBJ2-1, with D possibly being TRBD2 (5 bases). The CDR3 extends over 11 amino acids. Germline V gives CDR1 SNHLY, CDR2 FYNNEI. Trimming removed 10 bases at V and 9 bases at J, with 13 bases between. This CDR3 is CATAPRGEQFF. DNA for the CDR3: TGTGCCACTGCCCCTCGGGGTGAGCAGTTCTTC.

The chain carries TRBV27 and TRBJ2-5; 9 bases are a match to TRBD1. This CDR3 has 14 amino acids. CDR1 is MNHEY, CDR2 SMNVEV, per germline (reference sequence). V lost 6 bases, J lost 4 bases, and 6 bases stayed unmatched. Here the CDR3 reads CASSWDREGETQYF. CDR3 coding DNA: TGTGCCAGCAGCTGGGACAGGGAAGGAGAGACCCAGTACTTC.

V is TRBV20-1 and J is TRBJ2-7; D call uncertain. Germline V gene lookup returns CDR1 DFQATT and CDR2 SNEGSKA (reference sequence). The V end lost 3 bases, the J end lost 6 bases, and 9 bases lay between the germline ends. CDR3 length: 11 residues. In nucleotides, the CDR3 is TGCAGTGCTAGTAACGGTCCCGAGCAGTACTTC. This encodes CSASNGPEQYF.

V is TRBV20-1 and J is TRBJ1-1, with D maybe TRBD1 (6 bases). CDR1 and CDR2 (germline): DFQATT, SNEGSKA (reference sequence). This CDR3 contains 13 residues. V gave up 3 bases and J gave up 3 bases, with 11 bases separating them. The CDR3 loop reads CSASKNRDTEAFF. The CDR3 coding sequence is TGCAGTGCTAGTAAAAACAGGGACACTGAAGCTTTCTTT.

V gene TRBV4-1 combines with J gene TRBJ1-3; D might be TRBD1 (5 bases). The CDR3 has 15 residues. Per the germline V gene, CDR1 is MGHRA and CDR2 is YSYEKL. Trimming left V 1 base short and J 4 bases short, with 11 bases between. CDR3 sequence reads: CASSQGRGGGNTIYF. In nucleotides, the CDR3 is TGCGCCAGCAGCCAAGGACGCGGGGGAGGAAACACCATATATTTT.

This rearrangement joins TRBV18 to TRBJ1-1, with a tentative D call TRBD1 (5 bases). The CDR3 length is 14 residues. V was shortened by 3 bases and J by 5 bases, with 13 bases between the two germline ends. Germline assignment: CDR1 KGHSH and CDR2 LQKENI. CDR3 amino acids: CASSPTWTYTEAFF. In DNA form, the CDR3 reads TGTGCCAGCTCACCGACGTGGACATATACTGAAGCTTTCTTT.